The clone carrying this T cell receptor (beta chain) came up many times. The antigen remains undetermined. Germline V gene lookup returns CDR1 SQVTM and CDR2 ANQGSEA. The CDR3 has 18 amino acids. J was trimmed by 2 bases and V by 6 bases; bases with no gene match: 11. This specimen comes from a study of neurological immune-mediated disorders. Findings of the study overall: HTLV-1-associated myelopathy had the most TCR clonal expansion, whereas multiple sclerosis had the least (lower than in healthy controls).

Each sequencing run yielded over 170 million TCR-beta sequences from 15-18 subjects. TCRdb reprocessed the 5' RACE reads via MiXCR and lists one record per CDR3 protein. Of about 79,000 distinct CDR3 sequences listed, about 14% are singletons. The receptor comes from a woman between 45 and 65 years old in good health. The chain combines TRBV29-1 with TRBJ2-2; 14 bases agree with TRBD2. The sample taken for sequencing was PBMCs. The CDR3, as DNA: TGCAGCGTCGCCGGGACTAGCGGGAGTAACCCCAACACCGGGGAGCTGTTTTTT. Translated, it gives CSVAGTSGSNPNTGELFF.